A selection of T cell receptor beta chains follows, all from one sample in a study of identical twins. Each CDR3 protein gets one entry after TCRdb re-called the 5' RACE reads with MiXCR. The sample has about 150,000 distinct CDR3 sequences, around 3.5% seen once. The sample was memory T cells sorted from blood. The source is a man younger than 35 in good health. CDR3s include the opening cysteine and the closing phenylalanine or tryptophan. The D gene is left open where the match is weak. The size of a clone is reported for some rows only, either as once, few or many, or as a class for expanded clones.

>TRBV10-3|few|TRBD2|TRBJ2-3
CAISTRGDSDTQYF
TGTGCCATCAGTACCCGGGGGGACTCCGATACGCAGTATTTT
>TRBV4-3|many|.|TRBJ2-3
CASSLTPAAPSTQYF
TGCGCCAGCAGCCTTACACCGGCCGCCCCAAGTACGCAGTATTTT
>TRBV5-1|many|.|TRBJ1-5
CASSLDGQGGNQPQHF
TGCGCCAGCAGCTTGGACGGCCAAGGGGGCAATCAGCCCCAGCATTTT
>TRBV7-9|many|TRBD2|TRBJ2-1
CASSLVSGSRNEQFF
TGTGCCAGCAGCTTAGTGAGCGGGAGTCGGAATGAGCAGTTCTTC
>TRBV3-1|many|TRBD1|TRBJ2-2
CASSQGGTVSGELFF
TGTGCCAGCAGCCAAGGGGGGACAGTCAGCGGGGAGCTGTTTTTT
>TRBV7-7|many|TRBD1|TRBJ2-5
CASSSPGGGETQYF
TGTGCCAGCAGTTCACCAGGGGGCGGTGAGACCCAGTACTTC
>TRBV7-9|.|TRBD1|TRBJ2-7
CASSRDRDGEQYF
TGTGCCAGCAGCAGAGACAGGGATGGGGAGCAGTACTTC
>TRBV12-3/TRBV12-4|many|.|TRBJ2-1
CASSPSNEQFF
TGTGCCAGCAGCCCCTCCAATGAGCAGTTCTTC
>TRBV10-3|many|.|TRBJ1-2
CAISADRSYGYTF
TGTGCCATCAGTGCGGACAGATCCTATGGCTACACCTTC
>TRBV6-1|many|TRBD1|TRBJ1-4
CASSDDREQQEKLFF
TGTGCCAGCAGCGACGACAGGGAGCAACAGGAAAAACTGTTTTTT
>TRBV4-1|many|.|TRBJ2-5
CASSQVGHPGPSVTETQYF
TGCGCCAGCAGCCAAGTCGGGCACCCGGGCCCCTCAGTAACAGAGACCCAGTACTTC
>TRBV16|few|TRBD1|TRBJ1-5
CASSQSGQGRGNQPQHF
TGTGCCAGCAGCCAATCGGGACAGGGACGTGGCAATCAGCCCCAGCATTTT
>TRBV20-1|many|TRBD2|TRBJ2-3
CSARRLAPSTDTQYF
TGCAGTGCTAGGAGACTAGCTCCTAGCACAGATACGCAGTATTTT
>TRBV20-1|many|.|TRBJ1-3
CSAPPQGRGNTIYF
TGCAGTGCCCCGCCCCAGGGCCGCGGAAACACCATATATTTT
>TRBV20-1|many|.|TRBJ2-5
CSARLHNQETQYF
TGCAGTGCACGACTGCATAACCAAGAGACCCAGTACTTC
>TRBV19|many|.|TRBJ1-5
CASSIEGHKDQPQHF
TGTGCCAGTAGTATAGAGGGACACAAAGATCAGCCCCAGCATTTT
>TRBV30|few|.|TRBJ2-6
CAWRPHGANVLTF
TGTGCCTGGCGGCCCCATGGAGCCAACGTCCTGACTTTC
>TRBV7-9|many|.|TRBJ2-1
CASSSPTAYRYNEQFF
TGTGCCAGCAGCTCCCCGACAGCCTACCGTTACAATGAGCAGTTCTTC
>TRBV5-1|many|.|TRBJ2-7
CASSLEGARAPHEQYF
TGCGCCAGCAGCTTGGAAGGAGCACGGGCCCCCCACGAGCAGTACTTC
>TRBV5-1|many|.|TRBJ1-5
CASSLAGDRNQPQHF
TGCGCCAGCAGCTTGGCGGGGGACCGGAATCAGCCCCAGCATTTT
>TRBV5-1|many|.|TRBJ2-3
CASSLASSSADTQYF
TGCGCCAGCAGCTTGGCATCTAGTAGCGCAGATACGCAGTATTTT
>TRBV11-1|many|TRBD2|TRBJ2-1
CASSLRPGLAGVVNEQFF
TGTGCCAGCAGCTTAAGGCCCGGACTAGCGGGAGTTGTCAATGAGCAGTTCTTC
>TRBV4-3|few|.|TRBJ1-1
CASSQDAAEGNTEAFF
TGCGCCAGCAGCCAAGATGCGGCCGAGGGGAACACTGAAGCTTTCTTT
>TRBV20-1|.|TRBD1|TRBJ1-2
CSARDYATGYSYGYTF
TGCAGTGCTAGAGATTATGCGACAGGGTACTCCTATGGCTACACCTTC
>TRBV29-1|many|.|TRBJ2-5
CSVFSVQETQYF
TGCAGCGTTTTTAGTGTCCAAGAGACCCAGTACTTC
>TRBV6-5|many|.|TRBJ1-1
CASSIGIEAFF
TGTGCCAGCAGTATAGGCATTGAAGCTTTCTTT
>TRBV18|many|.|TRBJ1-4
CASSPRTNHSNEKLFF
TGTGCCAGCTCACCACGAACCAACCACAGTAATGAAAAACTGTTTTTT
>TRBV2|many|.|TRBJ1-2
CASRPRAGLNYGYTF
TGTGCCAGCAGGCCCCGGGCAGGTCTTAACTATGGCTACACCTTC
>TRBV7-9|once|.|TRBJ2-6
CASTGSGANVLTF
TGTGCCAGCACAGGGTCTGGGGCCAACGTCCTGACTTTC
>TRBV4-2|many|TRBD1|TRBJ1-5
CASSQEDRVDQPQHF
TGTGCCAGCAGCCAAGAGGACAGGGTCGATCAGCCCCAGCATTTT
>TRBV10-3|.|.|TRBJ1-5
CAISDEASNQPQHF
TGTGCCATCAGTGATGAGGCAAGCAATCAGCCCCAGCATTTT
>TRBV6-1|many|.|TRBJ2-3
CASRRRGPTDTQYF
TGTGCCAGCAGAAGGCGGGGCCCCACAGATACGCAGTATTTT
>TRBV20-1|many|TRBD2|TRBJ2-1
CSPASGNEQFF
TGCAGCCCCGCTAGCGGCAATGAGCAGTTCTTC
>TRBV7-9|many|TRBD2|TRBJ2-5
CASSPLLAGGQETQYF
TGTGCCAGCAGCCCACTACTAGCGGGAGGCCAAGAGACCCAGTACTTC
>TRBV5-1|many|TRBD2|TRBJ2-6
CASSRGGGTSSGANVLTF
TGCGCCAGCAGCCGGGGGGGAGGAACTTCCTCTGGGGCCAACGTCCTGACTTTC
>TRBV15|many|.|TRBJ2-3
CATSRDHLAASTDTQYF
TGTGCCACCAGCAGAGACCATTTAGCGGCTAGCACAGATACGCAGTATTTT
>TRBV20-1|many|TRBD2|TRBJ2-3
CSARPLAGGPSASTDTQYF
TGCAGTGCTAGACCTCTAGCGGGAGGGCCTAGCGCTAGTACAGATACGCAGTATTTT
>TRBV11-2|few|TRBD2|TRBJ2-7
CASSILAGVVSYF
TGTGCCAGCAGCATTTTAGCGGGAGTCGTTTCGTACTTC
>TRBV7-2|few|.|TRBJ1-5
CASSLVGDSNQPQHF
TGTGCCAGCAGCTTAGTAGGTGATAGCAATCAGCCCCAGCATTTT
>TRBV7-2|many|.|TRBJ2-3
CASSLLGEVTDTQYF
TGTGCCAGCAGCTTACTGGGAGAAGTAACAGATACGCAGTATTTT
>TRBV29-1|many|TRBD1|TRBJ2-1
CSVKTGGAYNEQFF
TGCAGCGTCAAAACAGGGGGTGCCTACAATGAGCAGTTCTTC
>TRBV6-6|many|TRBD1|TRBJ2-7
CASRRDSYEQYF
TGTGCCAGCAGACGGGACAGTTACGAGCAGTACTTC
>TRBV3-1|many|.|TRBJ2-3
CASSQDFPDTQYF
TGTGCCAGCAGCCAAGATTTTCCAGATACGCAGTATTTT
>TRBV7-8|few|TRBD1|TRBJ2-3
CASSLTTGGDTQYF
TGTGCCAGCAGCCTAACTACAGGGGGAGATACGCAGTATTTT
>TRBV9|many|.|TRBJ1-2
CASSVGPDPTIYGYTF
TGTGCCAGCAGCGTAGGGCCAGACCCTACCATCTATGGCTACACCTTC
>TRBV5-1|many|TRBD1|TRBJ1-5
CASSPRPDRAYNNQPQHF
TGCGCCAGCAGCCCCCGCCCGGACAGGGCCTACAACAATCAGCCCCAGCATTTT
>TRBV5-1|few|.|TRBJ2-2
CASSLKLVGAAGELFF
TGCGCCAGCAGCTTGAAGCTCGTGGGGGCGGCCGGGGAGCTGTTTTTT
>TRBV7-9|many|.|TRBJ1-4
CASSLGSRDTVNEKLFF
TGTGCCAGCAGCTTAGGGTCCCGGGACACCGTTAATGAAAAACTGTTTTTT
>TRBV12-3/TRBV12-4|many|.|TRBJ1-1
CASSLAVPPNEAFF
TGTGCCAGCAGTTTAGCGGTCCCTCCCAATGAAGCTTTCTTT
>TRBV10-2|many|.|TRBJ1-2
CASSEAGTPTPGYTF
TGCGCCAGCAGTGAGGCCGGGACGCCTACTCCCGGCTACACCTTC
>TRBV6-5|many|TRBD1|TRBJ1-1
CASSYQGQGRTEAFF
TGTGCCAGCAGTTACCAAGGACAGGGGAGGACTGAAGCTTTCTTT
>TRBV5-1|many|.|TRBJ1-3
CASSGTGSRGNTIYF
TGCGCCAGCAGCGGTACAGGGAGCCGGGGAAACACCATATATTTT
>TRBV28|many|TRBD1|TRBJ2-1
CASSFRTGAYNEQFF
TGTGCCAGCAGTTTTAGGACAGGGGCGTACAATGAGCAGTTCTTC
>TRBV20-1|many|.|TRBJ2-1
CSAIRGLGNDYNEQFF
TGCAGTGCTATTAGAGGTTTGGGGAACGACTACAATGAGCAGTTCTTC
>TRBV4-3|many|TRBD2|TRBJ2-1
CASSASYAGTSGSGQFF
TGCGCCAGCAGCGCGTCCTACGCCGGGACTAGCGGGAGTGGGCAGTTCTTC
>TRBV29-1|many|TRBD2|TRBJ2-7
CSAEGREGYEQYF
TGCAGCGCGGAGGGGCGGGAGGGCTACGAGCAGTACTTC
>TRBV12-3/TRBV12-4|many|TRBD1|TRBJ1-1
CASSFGPQGAEAFF
TGTGCCAGCAGTTTTGGGCCCCAGGGGGCTGAAGCTTTCTTT
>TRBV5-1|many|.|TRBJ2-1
CASSPGPHEQFF
TGCGCCAGCAGCCCTGGCCCTCATGAGCAGTTCTTC
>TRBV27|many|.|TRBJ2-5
CASSLLSRQETQYF
TGTGCCAGCAGTTTACTGAGTAGGCAAGAGACCCAGTACTTC